The present T cell receptor (beta chain) was sequenced within a study of T cells in localized non-small cell lung cancer. Study-level findings and limits: Compared with tumor, uninvolved adjacent lung displayed greater T cell clonality, ranking highest overall.

The CDR3 spans 15 residues. The germline gives CDR1 GTSNPN, CDR2 SVGIG (reference sequence). Trimming removed 2 bases from V and 2 bases from J, with 15 bases in between. Clones were read by immunoSEQ multiplex PCR, and TCRdb kept only the in-frame ones, dropping some. Among more than 11,000 clones listed, approximately 89% were seen once. Comment on this clone: The antigen is not known.

The clonotype was recovered from a man between 35 and 75 years old with stage III lung adenocarcinoma. The sample consisted of peripheral blood mononuclear cells, taken before any cancer treatment. The chain is built from TRBV30 and TRBJ2-5; weak D call: TRBD1 (5 bases). CDR3: CAWSRQDTSQETQYF. For the CDR3, the DNA is TGTGCCTGGAGTAGGCAGGACACATCACAAGAGACCCAGTACTTC.